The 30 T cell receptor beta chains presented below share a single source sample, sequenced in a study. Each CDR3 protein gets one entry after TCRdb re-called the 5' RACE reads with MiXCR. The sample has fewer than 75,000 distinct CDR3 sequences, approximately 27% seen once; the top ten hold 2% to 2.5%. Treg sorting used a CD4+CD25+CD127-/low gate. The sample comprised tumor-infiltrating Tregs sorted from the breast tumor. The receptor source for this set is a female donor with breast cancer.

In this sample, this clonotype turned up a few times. This CDR3 reads CASRKGLAYEQYF. In nucleotides, the CDR3 is TGTGCCAGCAGGAAAGGACTAGCGTACGAGCAGTACTTC. The chain is built from TRBV27 and TRBJ2-7; 9 bases map to TRBD2. The germline CDR1 and CDR2 sequences are MNHEY and SMNVEV (reference sequence). The CDR3 loop spans 13 amino acids. The trim removed 6 bases at V and 4 bases at J, leaving 4 bases unmatched.

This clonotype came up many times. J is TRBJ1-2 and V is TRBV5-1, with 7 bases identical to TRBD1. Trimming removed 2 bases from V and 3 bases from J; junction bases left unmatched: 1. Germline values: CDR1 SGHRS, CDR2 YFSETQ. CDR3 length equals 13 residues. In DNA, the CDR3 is TGCGCCAGCAGCTTTCAGGGGGACTATGGCTACACCTTC. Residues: CASSFQGDYGYTF.

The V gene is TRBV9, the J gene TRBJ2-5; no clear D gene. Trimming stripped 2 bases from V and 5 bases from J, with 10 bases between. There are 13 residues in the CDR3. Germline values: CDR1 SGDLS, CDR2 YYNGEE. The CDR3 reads CASSVPPAETQYF. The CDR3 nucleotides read TGTGCCAGCAGCGTGCCCCCGGCCGAGACCCAGTACTTC.

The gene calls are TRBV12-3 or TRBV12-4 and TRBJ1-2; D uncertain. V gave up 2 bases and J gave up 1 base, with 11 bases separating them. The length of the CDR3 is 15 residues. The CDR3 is CASSLRSESNYGYTF. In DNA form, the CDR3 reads TGTGCCAGCAGTTTAAGGTCAGAAAGTAACTATGGCTACACCTTC.

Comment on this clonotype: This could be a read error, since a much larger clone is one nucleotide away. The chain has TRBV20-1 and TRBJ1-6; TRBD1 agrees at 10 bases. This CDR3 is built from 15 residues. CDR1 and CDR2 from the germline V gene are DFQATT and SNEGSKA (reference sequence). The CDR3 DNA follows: TGCAGTGCTGCGACAGGGGGCGGATATAAGTCACCCCTCCACTTT. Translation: CSAATGGGYKSPLHF.

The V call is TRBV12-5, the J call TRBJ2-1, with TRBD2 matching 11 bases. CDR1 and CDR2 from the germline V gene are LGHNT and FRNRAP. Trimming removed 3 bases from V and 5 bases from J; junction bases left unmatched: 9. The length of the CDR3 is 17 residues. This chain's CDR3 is CASGFFTSGRENNEQFF. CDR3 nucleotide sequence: TGTGCTAGTGGTTTTTTCACTAGCGGGAGAGAAAACAATGAGCAGTTCTTC.

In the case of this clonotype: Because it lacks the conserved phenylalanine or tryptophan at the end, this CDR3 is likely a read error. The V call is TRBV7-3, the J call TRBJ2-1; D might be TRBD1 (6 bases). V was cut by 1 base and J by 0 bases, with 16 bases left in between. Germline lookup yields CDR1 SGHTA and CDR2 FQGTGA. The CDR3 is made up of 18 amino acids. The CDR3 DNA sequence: TGTGCCAGCAGCTTAAAGGGCAGGGGCCAGAGCTCCTACAATGAGCAGTTCCTC. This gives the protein CASSLKGRGQSSYNEQFL.

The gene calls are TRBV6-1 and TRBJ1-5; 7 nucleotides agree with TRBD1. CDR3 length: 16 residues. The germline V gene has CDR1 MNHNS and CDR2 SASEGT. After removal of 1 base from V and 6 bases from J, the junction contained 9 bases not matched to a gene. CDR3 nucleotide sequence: TGTGCCAGCAGTGAAGGCCGGGACAGCCTAGCTCAGCCCCAGCATTTT. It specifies CASSEGRDSLAQPQHF.

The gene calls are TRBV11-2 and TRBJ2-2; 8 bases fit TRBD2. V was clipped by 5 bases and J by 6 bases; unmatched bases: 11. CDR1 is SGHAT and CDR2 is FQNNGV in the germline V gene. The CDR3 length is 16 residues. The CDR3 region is CASSDSRTSLAGELFF. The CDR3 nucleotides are TGTGCCAGCAGCGATTCGAGGACTAGCTTAGCCGGGGAGCTGTTTTTT.

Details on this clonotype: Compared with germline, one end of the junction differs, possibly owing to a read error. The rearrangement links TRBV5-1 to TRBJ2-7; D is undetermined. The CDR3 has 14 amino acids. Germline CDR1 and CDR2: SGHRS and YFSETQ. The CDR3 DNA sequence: TGCGCCAGCAGCTTGAGAAGTCTCAACTACGGGCAGTACTTC. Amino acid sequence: CASSLRSLNYGQYF.

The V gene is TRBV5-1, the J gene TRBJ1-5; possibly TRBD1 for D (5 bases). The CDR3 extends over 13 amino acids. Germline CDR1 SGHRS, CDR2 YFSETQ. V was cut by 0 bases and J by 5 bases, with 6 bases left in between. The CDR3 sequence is CASSLGRDQPQHF. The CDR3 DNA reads TGCGCCAGCAGCTTGGGCAGGGATCAGCCCCAGCATTTT.

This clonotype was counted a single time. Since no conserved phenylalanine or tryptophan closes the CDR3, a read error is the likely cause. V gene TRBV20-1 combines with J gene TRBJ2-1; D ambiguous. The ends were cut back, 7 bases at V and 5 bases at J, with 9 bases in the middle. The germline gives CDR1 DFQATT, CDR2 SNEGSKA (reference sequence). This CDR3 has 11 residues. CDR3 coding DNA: TGCAGTGGGACGACCCACAATGAGCAGTTCTAC. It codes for CSGTTHNEQFY.

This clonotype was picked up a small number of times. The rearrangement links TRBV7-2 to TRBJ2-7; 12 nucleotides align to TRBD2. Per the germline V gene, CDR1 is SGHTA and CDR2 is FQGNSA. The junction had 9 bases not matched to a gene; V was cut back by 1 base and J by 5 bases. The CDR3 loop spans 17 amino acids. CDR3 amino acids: CASSLGASGRAINEQYF. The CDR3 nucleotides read TGTGCCAGCAGCTTAGGAGCTAGCGGGAGGGCCATAAACGAGCAGTACTTC.

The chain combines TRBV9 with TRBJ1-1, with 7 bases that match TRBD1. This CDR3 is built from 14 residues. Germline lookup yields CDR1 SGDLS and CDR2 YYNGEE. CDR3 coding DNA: TGTGCGTGCCAGGGGGGATTTCGGGACACTGAAGCTTTCTTT. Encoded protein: CACQGGFRDTEAFF.

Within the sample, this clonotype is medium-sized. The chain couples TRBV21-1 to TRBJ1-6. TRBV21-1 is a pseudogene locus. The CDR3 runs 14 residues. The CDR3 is CASSKDLNLLSLHF. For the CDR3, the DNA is TGTGCCAGCAGCAAAGACCTTAACCTTTTATCCCTCCACTTT.

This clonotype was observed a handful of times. The CDR3 sequence: CASSLVGQPLAFF. CDR3 DNA: TGTGCCAGCAGCTTGGTGGGACAGCCCTTGGCTTTCTTT. The V call is TRBV27, the J call TRBJ1-1, with 7 bases identical to TRBD1. This CDR3 has 13 amino acids. CDR1 is MNHEY, CDR2 SMNVEV, per germline (reference sequence). V lost 6 bases to trimming and J lost 11 bases; unmatched junction nucleotides: 12.

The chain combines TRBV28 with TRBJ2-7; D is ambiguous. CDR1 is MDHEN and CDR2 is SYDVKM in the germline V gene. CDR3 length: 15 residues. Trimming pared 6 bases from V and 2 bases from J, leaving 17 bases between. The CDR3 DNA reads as TGTGCCAGCAGCGCGCCGGGTGGTGGGACCTACGAGCAGTACTTC. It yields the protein CASSAPGGGTYEQYF.

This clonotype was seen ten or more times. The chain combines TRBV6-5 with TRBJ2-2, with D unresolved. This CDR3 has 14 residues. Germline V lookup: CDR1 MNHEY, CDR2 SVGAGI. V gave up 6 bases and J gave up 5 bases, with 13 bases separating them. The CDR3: CASSAWVWTGELFF. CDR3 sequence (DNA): TGTGCCAGCAGCGCCTGGGTATGGACCGGGGAGCTGTTTTTT.

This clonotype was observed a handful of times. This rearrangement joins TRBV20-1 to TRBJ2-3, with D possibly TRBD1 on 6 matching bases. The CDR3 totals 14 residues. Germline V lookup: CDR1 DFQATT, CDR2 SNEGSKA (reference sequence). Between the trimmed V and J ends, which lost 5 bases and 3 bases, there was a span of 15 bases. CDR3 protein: CSAEDSRSTDTQYF. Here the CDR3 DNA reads TGCAGTGCTGAGGACAGCAGATCAACAGATACGCAGTATTTT.

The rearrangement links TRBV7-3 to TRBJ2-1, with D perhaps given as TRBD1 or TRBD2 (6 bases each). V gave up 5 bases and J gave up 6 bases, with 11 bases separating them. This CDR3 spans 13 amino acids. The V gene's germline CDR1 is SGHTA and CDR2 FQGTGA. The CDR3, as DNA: TGTGCCAGCAGCCCCGGGGGCGCCAATGAGCAGTTCTTC. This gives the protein CASSPGGANEQFF. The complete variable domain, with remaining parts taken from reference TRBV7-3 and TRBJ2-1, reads GAGVSQTPSNKVTEKGKYVELRCDPISGHTALYWYRQSLGQGPEFLIYFQGTGAADDSGLPNDRFFAVRPEGSVSTLKIQRTERGDSAVYLCASSPGGANEQFFGPGTRLTVL.

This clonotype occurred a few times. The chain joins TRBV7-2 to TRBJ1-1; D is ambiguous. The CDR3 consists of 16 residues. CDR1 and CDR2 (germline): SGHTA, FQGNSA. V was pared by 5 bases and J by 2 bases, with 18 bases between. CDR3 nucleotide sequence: TGTGCCAGCAGCCGAGGAGGGTGGCGGGGAAACACTGAAGCTTTCTTT. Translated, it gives CASSRGGWRGNTEAFF.

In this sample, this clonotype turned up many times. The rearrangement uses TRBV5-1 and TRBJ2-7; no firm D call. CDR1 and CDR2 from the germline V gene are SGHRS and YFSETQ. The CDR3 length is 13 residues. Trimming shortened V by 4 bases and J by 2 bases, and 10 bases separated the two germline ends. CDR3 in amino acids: CASSQEGPYEQYF. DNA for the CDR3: TGCGCCAGCAGCCAGGAAGGGCCCTACGAGCAGTACTTC.

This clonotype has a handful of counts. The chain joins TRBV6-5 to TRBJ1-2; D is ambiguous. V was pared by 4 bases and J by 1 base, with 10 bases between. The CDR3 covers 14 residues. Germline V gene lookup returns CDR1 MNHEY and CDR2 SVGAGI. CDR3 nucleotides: TGTGCCAGCAGTTTGGACGGCAATAACTATGGCTACACCTTC. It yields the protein CASSLDGNNYGYTF.

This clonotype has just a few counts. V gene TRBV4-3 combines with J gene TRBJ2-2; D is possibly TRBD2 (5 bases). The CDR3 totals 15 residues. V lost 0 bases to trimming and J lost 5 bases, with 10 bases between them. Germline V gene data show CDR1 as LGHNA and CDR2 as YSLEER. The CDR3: CASSQDPGMTGELFF. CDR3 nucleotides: TGCGCCAGCAGCCAAGACCCGGGGATGACCGGGGAGCTGTTTTTT.

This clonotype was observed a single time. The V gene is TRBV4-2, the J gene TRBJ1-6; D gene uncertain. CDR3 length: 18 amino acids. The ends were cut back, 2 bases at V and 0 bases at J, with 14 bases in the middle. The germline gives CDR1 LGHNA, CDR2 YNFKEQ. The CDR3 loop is CASSQLGEPSSYNSPLHF. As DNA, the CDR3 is TGTGCCAGCAGCCAACTCGGGGAGCCTAGCTCCTATAATTCACCCCTCCACTTT.

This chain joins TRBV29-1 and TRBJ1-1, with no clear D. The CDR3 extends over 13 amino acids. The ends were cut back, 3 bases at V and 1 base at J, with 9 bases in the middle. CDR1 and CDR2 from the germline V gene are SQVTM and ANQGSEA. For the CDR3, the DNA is TGCAGCGTTGACCCGGCGACGAACACTGAAGCTTTCTTT. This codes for CSVDPATNTEAFF.

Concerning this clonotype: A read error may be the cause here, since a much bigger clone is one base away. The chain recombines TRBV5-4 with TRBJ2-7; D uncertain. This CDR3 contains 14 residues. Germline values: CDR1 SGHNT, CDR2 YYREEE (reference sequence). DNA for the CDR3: TGTGCCAGCAGCTTGGCCGGGCAGAACTACGAGAAGTACTTC. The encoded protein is CASSLAGQNYEKYF.

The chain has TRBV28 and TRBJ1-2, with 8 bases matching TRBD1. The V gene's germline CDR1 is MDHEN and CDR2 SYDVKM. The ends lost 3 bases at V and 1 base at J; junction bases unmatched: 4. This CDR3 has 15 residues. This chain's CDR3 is CASSFRDRINYGYTF. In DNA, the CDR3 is TGTGCCAGCAGTTTTAGGGACAGGATTAACTATGGCTACACCTTC.

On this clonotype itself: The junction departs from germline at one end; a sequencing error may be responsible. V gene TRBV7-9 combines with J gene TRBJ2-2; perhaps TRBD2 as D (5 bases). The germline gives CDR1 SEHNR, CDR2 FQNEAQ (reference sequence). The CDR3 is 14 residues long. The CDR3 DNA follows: TGTACCAGCTTAGGAGGATCGAACACCGGGGAGCTGTTTTTT. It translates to CTSLGGSNTGELFF.

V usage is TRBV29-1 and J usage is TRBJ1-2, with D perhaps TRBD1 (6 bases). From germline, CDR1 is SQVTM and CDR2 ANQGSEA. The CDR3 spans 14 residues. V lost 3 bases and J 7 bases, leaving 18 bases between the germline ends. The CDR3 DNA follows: TGCAGCGTTGAGGTCCCTACAGGGCTCCGTGGCTACACCTTC. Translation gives CSVEVPTGLRGYTF.